This T cell receptor (beta chain) was captured by sequencing in a study of blood T cells in healthy people across ages. A second PCR, run for about 7 to 11 cycles, used a sample-barcoded 5' primer plus a J-beta primer mix. One entry per CDR3 protein results from TCRdb running MiXCR on the 5' RACE reads. The sample records fewer than 1,200,000 distinct CDR3 sequences, approximately 25% being singletons. The same data also went into a second study, on T cells of mothers and their children.

Sequencing input: blood. This receptor was obtained from a girl aged 2-10 years in good health.

In DNA form, the CDR3 reads TGCAGCGTTGAAGGAGGGACATCCAACCCCTACGAGCAGTACTTC. It encodes CSVEGGTSNPYEQYF. This rearrangement joins TRBV29-1 to TRBJ2-1; perhaps TRBD1 as D (6 bases). The J call may be incorrect, as the DNA end agrees better with TRBJ2-7. The length of the CDR3 is 15 residues. From germline, CDR1 is SQVTM and CDR2 ANQGSEA.